This TCR beta chain comes out of a study of T cell responses to AZD1222 COVID-19 vaccine. About the study: Second doses that came at about 4 or about 12 weeks were put together. Study results and limitations: There were vaccine-associated CD4 TCRs across spike, dominant at 160-218 and 743-854. Females outnumbered males among donors, who were mostly white British; clonal diversity was possibly underestimated.

In regard to this clone: No antigen is known for it.

Germline loops: CDR1 MNHEY, CDR2 SMNVEV (reference sequence). V lost 8 bases, J lost 8 bases, and 18 bases lay in between. This CDR3 is 13 amino acids long. Profiling relied on immunoSEQ multiplex PCR, and the TCRdb table lists in-frame clones only, not all of them. This table has approximately 100,000 clones, 90% appearing once. The rearrangement uses TRBV27 and TRBJ1-2; D remains unclear. The clonotype was recovered from an adult in good health. The starting material was peripheral blood, obtained on day 0 of AZD1222 vaccination. CDR3 bases: TGTGCCAGCGGATTTTATACTGGAGAAGGCTACACCTTC. Protein product: CASGFYTGEGYTF.